One sample yielded the 23 T cell receptor beta chains listed below, sequenced in a study of T cell responses to AZD1222 COVID-19 vaccine. The method was immunoSEQ multiplex PCR; TCRdb's version includes in-frame clones alone and lacks a portion of them. The table records fewer than 150,000 clones, roughly nine tenths of them present only once. Source: peripheral blood, taken on day 0 of AZD1222 vaccination. Receptors originate from an adult in good health.

The rearrangement links TRBV28 to TRBJ1-4, with D possibly matching TRBD1 (5 bases). The germline gives CDR1 MDHEN, CDR2 SYDVKM. The CDR3 is made up of 14 amino acids. The V and J ends lost 6 bases and 4 bases respectively, with 12 bases between them. The CDR3 sequence: CASRLQANNEKLFF. Here the CDR3 DNA reads TGTGCCAGCAGGTTACAGGCGAATAATGAAAAACTGTTTTTT.

The V and J genes are TRBV3-1 (or the pseudogene TRBV3-2) and TRBJ2-3; the D is unclear. Germline V gene data show CDR1 as LGHDT and CDR2 as YNNKEL (reference sequence). The CDR3 sequence is 14 residues long. V was trimmed by 4 bases and J by 3 bases, leaving 11 bases between them. This CDR3 reads CASSLLWGTDTQYF. Here the CDR3 DNA reads TGTGCCAGCAGCCTCCTTTGGGGTACAGATACGCAGTATTTT.

The rearrangement joins TRBV7-2 to TRBJ1-3; maybe TRBD1 (5 bases). Germline V gene data show CDR1 as SGHTA and CDR2 as FQGNSA. With 1 base removed from V and 0 bases from J, the gap between germline ends came to 10 bases. The length of the CDR3 is 16 residues. Here the CDR3 reads CASSLELGRSGNTIYF. The CDR3, as DNA: TGTGCCAGCAGCTTAGAGCTGGGGCGCTCTGGAAACACCATATATTTT.

This chain uses TRBV5-8 with TRBJ2-3; D is perhaps TRBD1 (5 bases). The germline V and J ends were trimmed by 0 bases and 6 bases, with 14 bases remaining between them. The CDR3 spans 15 residues. The germline gives CDR1 SGHTS, CDR2 YDEGEE. The DNA of the CDR3 is TGTGCCAGCAGCTTGGTTCCAGGGATGGCGGATACGCAGTATTTT. This sequence encodes CASSLVPGMADTQYF.

The rearrangement links TRBV6-5 to TRBJ2-3; a weak D match, TRBD2 (6 bases). This CDR3 has 14 residues. V gave up 5 bases and J gave up 9 bases, with 18 bases separating them. Germline V gene sequence: CDR1 MNHEY, CDR2 SVGAGI. DNA of the CDR3: TGTGCCAGCAGTAGGGACTCCCGGGTTGAGACGCAGTATTTT. As protein: CASSRDSRVETQYF.

This clone has only a few counts. This rearrangement joins TRBV11-2 to TRBJ1-1, with D hard to call. The germline CDR1 and CDR2 sequences are SGHAT and FQNNGV. Deletions cut 5 bases from V and 1 base from J, with 5 bases between. The CDR3 has 12 residues. The DNA of the CDR3 is TGTGCCAGCAGCCACCCGAACACTGAAGCTTTCTTT. Encoded protein: CASSHPNTEAFF. The variable domain in full, with the rest retrieved from reference TRBV11-2 and TRBJ1-1, is EAGVAQSPRYKIIEKRQSVAFWCNPISGHATLYWYQQILGQGPKLLIQFQNNGVVDDSQLPKDRFSAERLKGVDSTLKIQPAKLEDSAVYLCASSHPNTEAFFGQGTRLTVV.

About this clone itself: Sequence at one end of the junction differs from germline and may be a read error. This sequence joins TRBV19 and TRBJ1-5, with a tentative D call TRBD1 (5 bases). Germline CDR1 and CDR2: LNHDA and SQIVND (reference sequence). CDR3 size: 15 residues. CDR3 protein: CASRIDSNSNQPQHF. DNA for the CDR3: TGTGCCAGTAGAATAGACAGCAATAGCAATCAGCCCCAGCATTTT.

This clone was seen a single time. The V and J genes are TRBV7-2 and TRBJ1-2; tentative D call: TRBD1 (6 bases). The germline CDR1 and CDR2 sequences are SGHTA and FQGNSA. This CDR3 comprises 14 residues. V was shortened by 5 bases and J by 8 bases, with 18 bases between the two germline ends. The chain's CDR3 is CASSLQGGRSGYTF. The CDR3 region has the DNA TGTGCCAGCAGCCTTCAAGGGGGGCGGTCCGGCTACACCTTC.

V and J are TRBV6-5 and TRBJ1-6, with D perhaps matching TRBD1 (5 bases). The CDR3 consists of 15 residues. Trimming stripped 6 bases from V and 13 bases from J, with 22 bases between. Germline-derived CDR1 and CDR2 are MNHEY and SVGAGI. The CDR3 nucleotides read TGTGCCAGCAGCTCTAATCAAAACCTGGGGCGGCCCCTCCACTTT. This sequence encodes CASSSNQNLGRPLHF.

The rearrangement uses TRBV24-1 and TRBJ1-6; no definite D call. Trimming stripped 4 bases from V and 8 bases from J, with 23 bases between. The germline gives CDR1 KGHDR, CDR2 SFDVKD. This CDR3 is 18 amino acids long. The CDR3 spells CATSDSFLGFPLDSPLHF. For the CDR3, the DNA is TGTGCCACCAGTGACTCCTTTCTCGGGTTCCCCCTAGATTCACCCCTCCACTTT.

This sequence joins TRBV28 and TRBJ1-3; D is uncertain. Germline CDR1 and CDR2: MDHEN and SYDVKM. This CDR3 comprises 13 residues. Trimming took off 4 bases at V and 4 bases at J, with 8 bases between the two ends. The CDR3 bases are TGTGCCAGCAGTTGGCCACAGGGAAACACCATATATTTT. Translating it yields CASSWPQGNTIYF.

The V gene is TRBV7-2, the J gene TRBJ2-4, with D perhaps matching TRBD2 (5 bases). The CDR3 has 15 amino acids. V lost 2 bases, J lost 7 bases, and 15 bases lay in between. Germline CDR1 reads SGHTA; CDR2 reads FQGNSA. The CDR3: CASSLQRSSANIQYF. DNA of the CDR3: TGTGCCAGCAGCTTACAGCGGAGTTCGGCTAACATTCAGTACTTC.

In this sample, this clone turned up a few times. This sequence joins TRBV5-1 and TRBJ2-7, with TRBD1 identical over 8 bases. Germline values: CDR1 SGHRS, CDR2 YFSETQ. Losses at the gene ends were 3 bases for V and 6 bases for J; bases not matched to a gene: 8. The CDR3 runs 14 residues. The CDR3 nucleotides read TGCGCCAGCAGCTCATTACAGGGGGAGTTCGAGCAGTACTTC. This codes for CASSSLQGEFEQYF.

The chain joins TRBV4-2 to TRBJ1-3, with 7 positions matching TRBD1. The CDR3 is 17 residues long. Trimming at V came to 4 bases and at J to 0 bases, leaving 9 bases not matched to a gene. Germline values: CDR1 LGHNA, CDR2 YNFKEQ. The CDR3 loop is CASSLHWTGVSGNTIYF. In DNA, the CDR3 is TGTGCCAGCAGCCTCCACTGGACAGGCGTCTCTGGAAACACCATATATTTT.

Notes on this clone: The germline gene is not matched at one end of the junction; a read error may be the cause. The chain employs TRBV5-1 and TRBJ2-3; D is possibly TRBD2 (5 bases). This CDR3 is 12 amino acids long. CDR1 is SGHRS, CDR2 YFSETQ, per germline. CDR3 nucleotides: TGCGCCAGCAGCTTGGGAGGGCCCCCTGAGAATTTT. Its translation: CASSLGGPPENF. The variable domain in full, completed from reference TRBV5-1 and TRBJ2-3, reads KAGVTQTPRYLIKTRGQQVTLSCSPISGHRSVSWYQQTPGQGLQFLFEYFSETQRNKGNFPGRFSGRQFSNSRSEMNVSTLELGDSALYLCASSLGGPPENFGPGTRLTVL.

The chain has TRBV5-1 and TRBJ1-2, with D possibly being TRBD1 (5 bases). Trimming took off 6 bases at V and 3 bases at J, with 18 bases between the two ends. The germline gives CDR1 SGHRS, CDR2 YFSETQ. This CDR3 contains 15 residues. CDR3 sequence reads: CASNVWQAGDYGYTF. The CDR3 DNA follows: TGCGCCAGCAACGTTTGGCAGGCGGGGGACTATGGCTACACCTTC.

V and J are TRBV9 and TRBJ1-3, with D unclear. Trimming removed 0 bases from V and 11 bases from J, with 15 bases in between. Looked up from germline, CDR1 is SGDLS and CDR2 is YYNGEE. The CDR3 extends over 14 amino acids. CDR3: CASSVEGRPMAIYF. The CDR3 DNA reads as TGTGCCAGCAGCGTAGAAGGACGCCCAATGGCCATATATTTT. Combining the CDR3 with reference TRBV9 and TRBJ1-3 gives the whole variable domain DSGVTQTPKHLITATGQRVTLRCSPRSGDLSVYWYQQSLDQGLQFLIQYYNGEERAKGNILERFSAQQFPDLHSELNLSSLELGDSALYFCASSVEGRPMAIYFGEGSWLTVV.

This sequence joins TRBV30 and TRBJ2-7, with D possibly matching TRBD2 (6 bases). Germline CDR1 and CDR2: GTSNPN and SVGIG (reference sequence). The CDR3 totals 12 residues. The V end was cut by 5 bases, the J end by 3 bases, with 11 bases between. The CDR3 loop reads CAWARDFYEQYF. DNA of the CDR3: TGTGCCTGGGCCAGGGACTTCTACGAGCAGTACTTC. Drawing the rest from reference TRBV30 and TRBJ2-7, the complete variable domain is SQTIHQWPATLVQPVGSPLSLECTVEGTSNPNLYWYRQAAGRGLQLLFYSVGIGQISSEVPQNLSASRPQDRQFILSSKKLLLSDSGFYLCAWARDFYEQYFGPGTRLTVT.

This chain joins TRBV12-3 or TRBV12-4 and TRBJ2-7, with 8 bases fitting TRBD2. The CDR3 runs 13 residues. V lost 8 bases, J lost 2 bases, and 5 bases stayed unmatched. The CDR3 sequence is CASQAGEAYEQYF. In nucleotides, the CDR3 is TGTGCCAGCCAAGCGGGGGAAGCCTACGAGCAGTACTTC.

The chain links TRBV28 to TRBJ1-2, with D possibly TRBD1 on 6 matching bases. Germline CDR1 MDHEN, CDR2 SYDVKM. The CDR3 has 14 residues. V dropped 6 bases and J dropped 4 bases, with 15 bases sitting between them. CDR3 loop: CASRRGGQLYGYTF. CDR3 coding DNA: TGTGCCAGCAGACGGGGGGGGCAACTCTATGGCTACACCTTC.

V is TRBV7-2 and J is TRBJ2-1; D unresolved. V lost 1 base, J lost 8 bases, and 15 bases lay in between. This CDR3 is 15 amino acids long. Looked up from germline, CDR1 is SGHTA and CDR2 is FQGNSA. The CDR3 loop reads CASSLGLFRGYEQFF. The DNA of the CDR3 is TGTGCCAGCAGCTTAGGATTGTTCCGCGGCTATGAGCAGTTCTTC.

This clone occurred once. This chain joins TRBV7-2 and TRBJ2-7; D unresolved. V was cut by 3 bases and J by 12 bases, with 18 bases left in between. This CDR3 spans 13 amino acids. Per germline, CDR1 SGHTA and CDR2 FQGNSA. The CDR3, as DNA: TGTGCCAGCAGCTTTACTGCTACGATGGAGTGGTACTTC. As protein: CASSFTATMEWYF. The full variable domain, with the rest looked up from reference TRBV7-2 and TRBJ2-7, is GAGVSQSPSNKVTEKGKDVELRCDPISGHTALYWYRQSLGQGLEFLIYFQGNSAPDKSGLPSDRFSAERTGGSVSTLTIQRTQQEDSAVYLCASSFTATMEWYFGPGTRLTVT.

V gene TRBV6-5 combines with J gene TRBJ1-2, with D uncertain. The CDR3 has 11 residues. CDR1 and CDR2 from the germline V gene are MNHEY and SVGAGI. The V gene lost 6 bases and the J gene lost 4 bases, with 6 bases spanning the gap. CDR3 protein: CASRAIYGYTF. CDR3 bases: TGTGCCAGCAGGGCAATCTATGGCTACACCTTC.